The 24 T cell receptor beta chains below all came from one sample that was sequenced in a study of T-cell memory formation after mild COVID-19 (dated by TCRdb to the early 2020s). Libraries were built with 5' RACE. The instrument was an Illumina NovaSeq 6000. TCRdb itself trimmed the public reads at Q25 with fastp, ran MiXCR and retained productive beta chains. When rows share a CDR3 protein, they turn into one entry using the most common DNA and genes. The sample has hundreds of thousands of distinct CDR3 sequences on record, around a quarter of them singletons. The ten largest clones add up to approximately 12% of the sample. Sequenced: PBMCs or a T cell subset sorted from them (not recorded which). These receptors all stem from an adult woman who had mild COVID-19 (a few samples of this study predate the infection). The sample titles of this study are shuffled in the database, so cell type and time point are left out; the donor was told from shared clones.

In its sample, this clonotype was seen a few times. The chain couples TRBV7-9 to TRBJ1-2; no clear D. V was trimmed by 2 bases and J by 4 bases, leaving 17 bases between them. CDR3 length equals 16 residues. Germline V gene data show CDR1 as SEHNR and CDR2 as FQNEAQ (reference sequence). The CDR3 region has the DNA TGTGCCAGCAGCTTAACTCAAACGGGATCCTCCTATGGCTACACCTTC. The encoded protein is CASSLTQTGSSYGYTF.

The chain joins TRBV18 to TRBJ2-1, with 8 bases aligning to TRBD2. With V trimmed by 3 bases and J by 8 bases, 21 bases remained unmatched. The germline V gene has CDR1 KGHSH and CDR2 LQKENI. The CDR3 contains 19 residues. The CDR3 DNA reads TGTGCCAGCTCACCGCTCCATCCTCCCGTGGGCGGGAGGTCCGATGAGCAGTTCTTC. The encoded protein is CASSPLHPPVGGRSDEQFF.

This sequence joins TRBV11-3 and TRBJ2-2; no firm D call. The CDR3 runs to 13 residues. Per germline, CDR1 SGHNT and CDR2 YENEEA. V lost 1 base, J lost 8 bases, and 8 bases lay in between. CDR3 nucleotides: TGTGCCAGCAGCTTAGCTAGAAGTGGGGAGCTGTTTTTT. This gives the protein CASSLARSGELFF.

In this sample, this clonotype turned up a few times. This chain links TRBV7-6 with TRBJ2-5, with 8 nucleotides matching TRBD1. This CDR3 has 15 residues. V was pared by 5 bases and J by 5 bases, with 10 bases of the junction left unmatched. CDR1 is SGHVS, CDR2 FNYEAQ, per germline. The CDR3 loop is CASSRGTGVKETQYF. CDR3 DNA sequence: TGTGCCAGCAGCCGAGGGACAGGAGTGAAGGAGACCCAGTACTTC. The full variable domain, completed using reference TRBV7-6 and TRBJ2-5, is GAGVSQSPRYKVTKRGQDVALRCDPISGHVSLYWYRQALGQGPEFLTYFNYEAQQDKSGLPNDRFSAERPEGSISTLTIQRTEQRDSAMYRCASSRGTGVKETQYFGPGTRLLVL.

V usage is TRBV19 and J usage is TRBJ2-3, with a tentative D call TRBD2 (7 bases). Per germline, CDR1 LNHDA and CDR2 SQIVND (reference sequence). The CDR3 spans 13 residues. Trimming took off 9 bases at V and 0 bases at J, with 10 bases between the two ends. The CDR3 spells CASRGASTDTQYF. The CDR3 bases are TGTGCCAGCCGGGGGGCTAGCACAGATACGCAGTATTTT.

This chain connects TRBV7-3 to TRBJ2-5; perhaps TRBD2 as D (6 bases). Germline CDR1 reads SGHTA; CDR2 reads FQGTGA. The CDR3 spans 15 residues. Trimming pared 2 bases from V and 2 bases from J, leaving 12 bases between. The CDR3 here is CASSLDGGRQETQYF. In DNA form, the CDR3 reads TGTGCCAGCAGCTTAGACGGGGGTCGACAAGAGACCCAGTACTTC.

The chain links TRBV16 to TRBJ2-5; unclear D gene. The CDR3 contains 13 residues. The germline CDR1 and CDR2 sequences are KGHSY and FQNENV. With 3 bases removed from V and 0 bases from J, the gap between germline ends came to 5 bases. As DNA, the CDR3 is TGTGCCAGCAGCCAGTCCTACCAAGAGACCCAGTACTTC. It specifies CASSQSYQETQYF. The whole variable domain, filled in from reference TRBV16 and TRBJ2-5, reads GEEVAQTPKHLVRGEGQKAKLYCAPIKGHSYVFWYQQVLKNEFKFLISFQNENVFDETGMPKERFSAKCLPNSPCSLEIQATKLEDSAVYFCASSQSYQETQYFGPGTRLLVL.

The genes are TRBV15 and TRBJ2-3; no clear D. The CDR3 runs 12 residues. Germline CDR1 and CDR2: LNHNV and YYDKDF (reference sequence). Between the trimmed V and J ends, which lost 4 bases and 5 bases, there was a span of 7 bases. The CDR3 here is CATSILEDTQYF. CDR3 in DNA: TGTGCCACCAGCATTTTAGAAGATACGCAGTATTTT.

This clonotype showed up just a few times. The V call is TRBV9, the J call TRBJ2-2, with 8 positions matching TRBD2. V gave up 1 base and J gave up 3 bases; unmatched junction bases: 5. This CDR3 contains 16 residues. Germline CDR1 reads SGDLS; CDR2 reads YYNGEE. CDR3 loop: CASSVPGGVYTGELFF. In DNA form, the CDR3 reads TGTGCCAGCAGCGTACCCGGGGGGGTTTACACCGGGGAGCTGTTTTTT.

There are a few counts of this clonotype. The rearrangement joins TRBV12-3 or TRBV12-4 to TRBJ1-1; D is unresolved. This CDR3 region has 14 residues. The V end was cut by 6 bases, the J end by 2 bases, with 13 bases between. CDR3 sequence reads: CASSLPGPNTEAFF. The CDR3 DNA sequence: TGTGCCAGCAGCCTCCCGGGTCCAAACACTGAAGCTTTCTTT.

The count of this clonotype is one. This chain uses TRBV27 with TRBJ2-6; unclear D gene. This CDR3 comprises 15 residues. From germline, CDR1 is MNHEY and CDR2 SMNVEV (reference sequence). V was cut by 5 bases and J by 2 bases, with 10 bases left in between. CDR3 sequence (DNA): TGTGCCAGCAGTCTTGGGCTCCCTGGGGCCAACGTCCTGACTTTC. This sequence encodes CASSLGLPGANVLTF.

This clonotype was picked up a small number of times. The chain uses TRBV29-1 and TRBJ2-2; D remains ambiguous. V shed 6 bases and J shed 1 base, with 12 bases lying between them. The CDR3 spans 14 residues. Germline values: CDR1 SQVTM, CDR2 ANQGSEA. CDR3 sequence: CSVRPGRNTGELFF. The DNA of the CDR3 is TGCAGCGTGCGCCCGGGCAGGAACACCGGGGAGCTGTTTTTT.

CDR3 residues: CASSLAGGTLAYGYTF. The CDR3 DNA reads TGTGCCAGCAGCTTAGCAGGGGGGACATTAGCCTATGGCTACACCTTC. This chain connects TRBV7-2 to TRBJ1-2; perhaps TRBD1 as D (6 bases). Between the trimmed V and J ends, which lost 0 bases and 4 bases, there was a span of 15 bases. The CDR3 loop spans 16 amino acids. CDR1 SGHTA and CDR2 FQGNSA come from the germline V gene.

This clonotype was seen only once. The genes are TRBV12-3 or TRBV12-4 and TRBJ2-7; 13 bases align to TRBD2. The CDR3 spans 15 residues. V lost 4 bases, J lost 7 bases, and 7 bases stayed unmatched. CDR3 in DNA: TGTGCCAGCAGTTCTAGGACTAGCGGGGGAAGAGAGCAGTACTTC. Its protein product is CASSSRTSGGREQYF.

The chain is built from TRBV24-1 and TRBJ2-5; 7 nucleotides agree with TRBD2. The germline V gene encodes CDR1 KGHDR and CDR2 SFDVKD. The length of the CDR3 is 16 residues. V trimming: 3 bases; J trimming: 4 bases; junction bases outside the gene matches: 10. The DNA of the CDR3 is TGTGCCACCAGTGATCAAAGGACTAGTTTGCGAGAGACCCAGTACTTC. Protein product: CATSDQRTSLRETQYF.

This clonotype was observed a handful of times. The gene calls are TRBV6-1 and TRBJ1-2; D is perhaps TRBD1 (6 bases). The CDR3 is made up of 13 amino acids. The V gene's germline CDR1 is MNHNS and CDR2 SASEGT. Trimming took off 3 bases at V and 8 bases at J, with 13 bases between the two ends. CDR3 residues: CASSEVQGYGYTF. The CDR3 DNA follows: TGTGCCAGCAGTGAGGTGCAGGGGTACGGCTACACCTTC.

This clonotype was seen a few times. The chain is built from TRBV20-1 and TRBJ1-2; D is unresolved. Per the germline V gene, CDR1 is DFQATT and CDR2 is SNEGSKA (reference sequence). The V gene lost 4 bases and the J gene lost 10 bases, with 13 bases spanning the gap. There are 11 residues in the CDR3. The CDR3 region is CSAKVVEDYTF. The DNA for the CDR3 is TGCAGTGCTAAGGTGGTTGAAGACTACACCTTC.

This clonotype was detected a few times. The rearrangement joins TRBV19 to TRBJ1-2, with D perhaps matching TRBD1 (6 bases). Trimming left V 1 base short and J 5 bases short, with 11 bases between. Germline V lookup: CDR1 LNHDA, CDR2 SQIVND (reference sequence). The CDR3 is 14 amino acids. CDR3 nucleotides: TGTGCCAGTAGTATAGTCCAGGGGCAGTATGGCTACACCTTC. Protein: CASSIVQGQYGYTF.

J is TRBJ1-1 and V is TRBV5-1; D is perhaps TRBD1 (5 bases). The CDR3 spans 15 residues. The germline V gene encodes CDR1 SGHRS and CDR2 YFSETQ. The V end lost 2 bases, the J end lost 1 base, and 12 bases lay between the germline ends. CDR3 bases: TGCGCCAGCAGCTTTTGGGGCGCCACGAACACTGAAGCTTTCTTT. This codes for CASSFWGATNTEAFF.

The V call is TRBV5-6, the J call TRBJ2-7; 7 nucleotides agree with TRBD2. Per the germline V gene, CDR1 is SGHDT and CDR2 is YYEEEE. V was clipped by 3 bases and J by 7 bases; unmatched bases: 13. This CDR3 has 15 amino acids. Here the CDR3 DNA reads TGTGCCAGCAGCTGGGCCGGGACTACCACTGGGGAGCAGTACTTC. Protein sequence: CASSWAGTTTGEQYF.

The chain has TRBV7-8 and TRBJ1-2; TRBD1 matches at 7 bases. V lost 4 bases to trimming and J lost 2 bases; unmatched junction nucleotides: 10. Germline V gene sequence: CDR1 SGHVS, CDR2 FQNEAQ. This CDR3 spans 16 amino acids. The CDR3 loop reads CASSSAAGTDNYGYTF. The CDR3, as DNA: TGTGCCAGCAGCTCGGCCGCCGGGACAGACAACTATGGCTACACCTTC.

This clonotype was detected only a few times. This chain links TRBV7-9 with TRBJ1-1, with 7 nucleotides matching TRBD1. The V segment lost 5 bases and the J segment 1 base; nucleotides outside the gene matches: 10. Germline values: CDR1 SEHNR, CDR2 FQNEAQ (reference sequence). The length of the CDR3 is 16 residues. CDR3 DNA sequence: TGTGCCAGCAGCCTAGTAGGGGGCCCGGGGAACACTGAAGCTTTCTTT. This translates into CASSLVGGPGNTEAFF.

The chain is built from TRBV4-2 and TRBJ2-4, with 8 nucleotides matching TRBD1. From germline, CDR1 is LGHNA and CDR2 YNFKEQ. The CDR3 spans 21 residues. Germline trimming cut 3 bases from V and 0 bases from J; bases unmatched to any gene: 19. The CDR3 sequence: CASSQGAGQGNIPLAKNIQYF. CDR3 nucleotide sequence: TGTGCCAGCAGCCAGGGGGCTGGACAGGGAAATATTCCCCTAGCCAAAAACATTCAGTACTTC.

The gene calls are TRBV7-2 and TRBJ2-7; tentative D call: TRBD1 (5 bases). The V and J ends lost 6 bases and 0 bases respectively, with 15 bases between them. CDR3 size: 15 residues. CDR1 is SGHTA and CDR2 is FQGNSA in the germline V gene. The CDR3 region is CASRLTGLSSYEQYF. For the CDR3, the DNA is TGTGCCAGCAGGCTTACAGGTTTAAGCTCCTACGAGCAGTACTTC.